One TCR beta chain is described in this entry. Its matching antigen is unknown. This entry belongs to a study of PD-L1 blockade in urothelial cancer. About the research overall: Researchers looked at the blood 3 weeks (second dose) and 6 weeks after treatment began.

The CDR3 consists of 15 residues. V gave up 2 bases and J gave up 3 bases, with 10 bases separating them. From germline, CDR1 is MNHEY and CDR2 SVGAGI. Generated by immunoSEQ multiplex PCR, the TCRdb table keeps only in-frame clones and is missing some. The repertoire holds approximately 71,000 clones, approximately 88% seen once, with 3.4% in the top ten. Broader study findings: Blood clones associated with the tumor expanded more at 3 weeks in durable-benefit patients.

The clonotype was recovered from a man in his sixties with urothelial cancer. This sequence joins TRBV6-5 and TRBJ2-2; possible D gene TRBD1, 6 bases. Sequenced here: PBMCs, sampled around atezolizumab (anti-PD-L1) treatment. CDR3 protein: CASSYGGGYTGELFF. The DNA of the CDR3 is TGTGCCAGCAGTTACGGTGGGGGCTACACCGGGGAGCTGTTTTTT.